A selection of T cell receptor beta chains follows, all from one sample in a study of OX40 agonist ivuxolimab in advanced cancers. Here immunoSEQ multiplex PCR was the method, and the copy in TCRdb shows in-frame clones only, minus some. The sample shows about 33,000 clones, 65% to 85% of them seen only once. The sequencing here drew on CD4+ or CD8+ T cells sorted from blood, taken in a trial of the OX40 agonist ivuxolimab. These receptors all stem from an adult with an advanced solid tumor such as melanoma, head and neck, liver or kidney cancer. Each CDR3 is given with its conserved first and last residue. D genes are given only for firm matches. Size is omitted from some rows. Given values are once, few, many or a class for expanded clones.

j_gene: TRBJ2-3
d_gene: -
v_gene: TRBV18
abundance: -
CDR3nt: TGTGCCAGCTCACCATTTGAGGGGCCAACAAGACTTAGCACAGATACGCAGTATTTT
CDR3aa: CASSPFEGPTRLSTDTQYF

j_gene: TRBJ2-1
d_gene: TRBD2
v_gene: TRBV28
abundance: -
CDR3nt: TGTGCCAGCAGTTTACCCTTTTTTTCGATAGCGGGAGTTCGGGGAGAGCAGTTCTTC
CDR3aa: CASSLPFFSIAGVRGEQFF

j_gene: TRBJ2-1
d_gene: -
v_gene: TRBV4-1
abundance: -
CDR3nt: TGCGCCAGCAGCCAAGTTCGGGGGACGGAAGGCTCCTACAATGAGCAGTTCTTC
CDR3aa: CASSQVRGTEGSYNEQFF

j_gene: TRBJ1-3
d_gene: -
v_gene: TRBV5-4
abundance: -
CDR3nt: TGTGCCAGCAGCCTGAGGGGGTCCGGAAACACCATATATTTT
CDR3aa: CASSLRGSGNTIYF

j_gene: TRBJ2-5
d_gene: TRBD2
v_gene: TRBV9
abundance: -
CDR3nt: TGTGCCAGCAGCGTAGGAGGGAGTAGCGGGGGGGGAGAGACCCAGTACTTC
CDR3aa: CASSVGGSSGGGETQYF

j_gene: TRBJ2-1
d_gene: TRBD2
v_gene: TRBV13
abundance: -
CDR3nt: TGTGCCAGCAGCTTAGGACTAGCGGACAATGAGCAGTTCTTC
CDR3aa: CASSLGLADNEQFF

j_gene: TRBJ2-2
d_gene: -
v_gene: TRBV6-5
abundance: -
CDR3nt: TGTGCCAGCAGCTATGGACAGACAGACACCGGGGAGCTGTTTTTT
CDR3aa: CASSYGQTDTGELFF

j_gene: TRBJ2-5
d_gene: -
v_gene: TRBV5-6
abundance: -
CDR3nt: TGTGCCAGCAGCCCGGGCCAAAAGGGGGAGCAGTACTTC
CDR3aa: CASSPGQKGEQYF

j_gene: TRBJ1-2
d_gene: -
v_gene: TRBV6-4
abundance: -
CDR3nt: TGTGCCAGCAGTGATCACAGTAGTGGCTACACCTTC
CDR3aa: CASSDHSSGYTF

j_gene: TRBJ2-1
d_gene: -
v_gene: TRBV28
abundance: -
CDR3nt: TGTGCCAGCAGTGGAATAGGCTCCAGCTCCTACAATGAGCAGTTCTTC
CDR3aa: CASSGIGSSSYNEQFF

j_gene: TRBJ1-6
d_gene: -
v_gene: TRBV6-4
abundance: -
CDR3nt: TGTGCCAGCAGTGACGACCAGAATTCACCCCTCCACTTT
CDR3aa: CASSDDQNSPLHF

j_gene: TRBJ2-7
d_gene: -
v_gene: TRBV6-1
abundance: medium-sized
CDR3nt: TGTGCCTACCCCCCCCACCCTCTAGCTTACGAGCAGTACTTC
CDR3aa: CAYPPHPLAYEQYF

j_gene: TRBJ2-3
d_gene: -
v_gene: TRBV28
abundance: -
CDR3nt: TGTGCCAGCAGTTTACGGGCGGGAGATACGCAGTATTTT
CDR3aa: CASSLRAGDTQYF

j_gene: TRBJ2-2
d_gene: -
v_gene: TRBV5-6
abundance: -
CDR3nt: TGTGCCAGCAGCCCTCGGACGGCAGGGCTGTTTTTT
CDR3aa: CASSPRTAGLFF

j_gene: TRBJ2-3
d_gene: -
v_gene: TRBV5-1
abundance: -
CDR3nt: TGCGCCAGCAGCTTGGAGGGGTGGGCAACAGATACGCAGTATTTT
CDR3aa: CASSLEGWATDTQYF

j_gene: TRBJ2-7
d_gene: TRBD2
v_gene: TRBV7-9
abundance: many
CDR3nt: TGTGCCAGCAGCTCCTCAGGAGCGGGAGCTGAGCAGTACTTC
CDR3aa: CASSSSGAGAEQYF

j_gene: TRBJ2-7
d_gene: TRBD2
v_gene: TRBV5-8
abundance: -
CDR3nt: TGTGCCAGCAGGATGACTCGGCGGGAGAGGGTATACGAGCAGTACTTC
CDR3aa: CASRMTRRERVYEQYF

j_gene: TRBJ1-1
d_gene: -
v_gene: TRBV4-2
abundance: once
CDR3nt: TGTGCCAGCAGCCAGGGGGACGGGAACACTGAAGCTTTCTTT
CDR3aa: CASSQGDGNTEAFF

j_gene: TRBJ1-2
d_gene: -
v_gene: TRBV21-1
abundance: -
CDR3nt: TGTGCCAGCAGCCCTTCGAGGGCTTATTCTTATGGCTACACCTTC
CDR3aa: CASSPSRAYSYGYTF

j_gene: TRBJ2-7
d_gene: TRBD2
v_gene: TRBV28
abundance: -
CDR3nt: TGTGCCAGCAGTTCCCCTAGCGGATACGAGCAGTACTTC
CDR3aa: CASSSPSGYEQYF

j_gene: TRBJ2-7
d_gene: TRBD1
v_gene: TRBV7-8
abundance: -
CDR3nt: TGTGCCAGCAGCTGGGACAGGACCTACGAGCAGTACTTC
CDR3aa: CASSWDRTYEQYF

j_gene: TRBJ1-1
d_gene: -
v_gene: TRBV27
abundance: once
CDR3nt: TGTGCCAGCAGGAGGGGCACTGAAGCTTTCTTT
CDR3aa: CASRRGTEAFF

j_gene: TRBJ2-7
d_gene: TRBD1
v_gene: TRBV5-4
abundance: -
CDR3nt: TGTGCCAGCAGCTTGGCCGGGACAGGGTTCTACGAGCAGTACTTC
CDR3aa: CASSLAGTGFYEQYF

j_gene: TRBJ2-3
d_gene: TRBD2
v_gene: TRBV4-1
abundance: -
CDR3nt: TGCGCCAGCAGCGGAAGCGGGAGTGGCACAGATACGCAGTATTTT
CDR3aa: CASSGSGSGTDTQYF

j_gene: TRBJ2-3
d_gene: -
v_gene: TRBV6-1
abundance: -
CDR3nt: TGTGCCAGCAGTGAATACAGGGAGGACACAGATACGCAGTATTTT
CDR3aa: CASSEYREDTDTQYF

j_gene: TRBJ1-1
d_gene: -
v_gene: TRBV7-3
abundance: few
CDR3nt: TGTGCCAGCAGCTTAAACGGAGGGTTAGCCACTGAAGCTTTCTTT
CDR3aa: CASSLNGGLATEAFF

j_gene: TRBJ2-1
d_gene: TRBD2
v_gene: TRBV7-2
abundance: -
CDR3nt: TGTGCCAGCAGCGGGAGGGCCTTGTTCTTC
CDR3aa: CASSGRALFF

j_gene: TRBJ2-2
d_gene: TRBD2
v_gene: TRBV19
abundance: -
CDR3nt: TGTGCCAGTAGTTTACGGGGGGACTCCGGGGAGCTGTTTTTT
CDR3aa: CASSLRGDSGELFF

j_gene: TRBJ2-2
d_gene: TRBD2
v_gene: TRBV10-1
abundance: -
CDR3nt: TGCGCCAGCAGTGAAGGAGCGGGAGTTACCGGGGAGCTGTTTTTT
CDR3aa: CASSEGAGVTGELFF

j_gene: TRBJ2-5
d_gene: -
v_gene: TRBV30
abundance: -
CDR3nt: TGTGCCTGGAGTGTAAGCAGGGAAGAGACCCAGTACTTC
CDR3aa: CAWSVSREETQYF

j_gene: TRBJ2-7
d_gene: TRBD2
v_gene: TRBV2
abundance: -
CDR3nt: TGTGCCAGCAGTGCAGCGGGGCCCTTATACGAGCAGTACTTC
CDR3aa: CASSAAGPLYEQYF

j_gene: TRBJ2-3
d_gene: -
v_gene: TRBV4-1
abundance: -
CDR3nt: TGCGCCAGCAGCCCCCGAAGGGATGGAGGCACAGATACGCAGTATTTT
CDR3aa: CASSPRRDGGTDTQYF

j_gene: TRBJ1-1
d_gene: -
v_gene: TRBV6-5
abundance: -
CDR3nt: TGTGCCACCCGACCGGGGGAGGCTGAAGCTTTCTTT
CDR3aa: CATRPGEAEAFF

j_gene: TRBJ2-1
d_gene: -
v_gene: TRBV7-3
abundance: -
CDR3nt: TGTGCCAGCAGCTTAGAAAATGAGCAGTTCTTC
CDR3aa: CASSLENEQFF

j_gene: TRBJ2-5
d_gene: TRBD1
v_gene: TRBV6-1
abundance: -
CDR3nt: TGTGCCAGCAGTACCGGGACAGGGACTCAAGAGACCCAGTACTTC
CDR3aa: CASSTGTGTQETQYF

j_gene: TRBJ2-1
d_gene: TRBD1
v_gene: TRBV10-1
abundance: -
CDR3nt: TGCGCCAGCAGTGGAGGGACAGGGTGGAATGAGCAGTTCTTC
CDR3aa: CASSGGTGWNEQFF

j_gene: TRBJ2-5
d_gene: -
v_gene: TRBV6-1
abundance: once
CDR3nt: TGTGCCACACATAGCCAAGAGACCCAGTACTTC
CDR3aa: CATHSQETQYF

j_gene: TRBJ1-5
d_gene: -
v_gene: TRBV15
abundance: -
CDR3nt: TGTGCCACCAGCAGAGATACGGCAGGGAGGCAGCCCCAGCATTTT
CDR3aa: CATSRDTAGRQPQHF

j_gene: TRBJ2-2
d_gene: -
v_gene: TRBV7-9
abundance: -
CDR3nt: TGTGCCAGCACTACTCTGAACACCGGGGAGCTGTTTTTT
CDR3aa: CASTTLNTGELFF

j_gene: TRBJ1-4
d_gene: TRBD1
v_gene: TRBV6-1
abundance: -
CDR3nt: TGTGCCAGCAGTACAGACAGGGGGCAGAATGAAAAACTGTTTTTT
CDR3aa: CASSTDRGQNEKLFF

j_gene: TRBJ2-7
d_gene: -
v_gene: TRBV19
abundance: -
CDR3nt: TGTGCCAGTAGTATAGTCTCCGGGGACGGCTACGAGCAGTACTTC
CDR3aa: CASSIVSGDGYEQYF

j_gene: TRBJ2-3
d_gene: -
v_gene: TRBV4-2
abundance: -
CDR3nt: TGTGCCAGCAGCCCGGGACCGGGCACAGATACGCAGTATTTT
CDR3aa: CASSPGPGTDTQYF

j_gene: TRBJ2-1
d_gene: TRBD1
v_gene: TRBV6-5
abundance: -
CDR3nt: TGTGCCAGCAGTTCCAGGACAGGGGTCTACAATGAGCAGTTCTTC
CDR3aa: CASSSRTGVYNEQFF

j_gene: TRBJ2-1
d_gene: TRBD2
v_gene: TRBV11-2
abundance: -
CDR3nt: TGTGCCAGCAGCTCGACTAGCGGGGGTTACAATGAGCAGTTCTTC
CDR3aa: CASSSTSGGYNEQFF

j_gene: TRBJ1-5
d_gene: TRBD1
v_gene: TRBV9
abundance: -
CDR3nt: TGTGCCAGCAGCCTCCAGGGGGGTAGTCAGCCCCAGCATTTT
CDR3aa: CASSLQGGSQPQHF

j_gene: TRBJ1-1
d_gene: -
v_gene: TRBV4-1
abundance: -
CDR3nt: TGCGCCAGCAGCCAAGGGGGTGGAGGGCACACTGAAGCTTTCTTT
CDR3aa: CASSQGGGGHTEAFF

j_gene: TRBJ2-7
d_gene: TRBD2
v_gene: TRBV19
abundance: -
CDR3nt: TGTGCCAGTAGTGGAGCTAGCGGGAGCCACGAGCAGTACTTC
CDR3aa: CASSGASGSHEQYF

j_gene: TRBJ1-5
d_gene: TRBD1
v_gene: TRBV9
abundance: -
CDR3nt: TGTGCCAGCAGCGTAGGTCAGGGGGTTCAGCCCCAGCATTTT
CDR3aa: CASSVGQGVQPQHF

j_gene: TRBJ1-5
d_gene: -
v_gene: TRBV5-6
abundance: few
CDR3nt: TGTGCCAGCAGCTTCTGGGGAGGCAATCAGCCCCAGCATTTT
CDR3aa: CASSFWGGNQPQHF

j_gene: TRBJ2-2
d_gene: TRBD1
v_gene: TRBV11-2
abundance: -
CDR3nt: TGTGCCAGCAGCTTTCCCCGCCCGGACAGGTCGCACACCGGGGAGCTGTTTTTT
CDR3aa: CASSFPRPDRSHTGELFF

j_gene: TRBJ1-6
d_gene: TRBD1
v_gene: TRBV6-1
abundance: -
CDR3nt: TGTGCCAGCAGTCTAGGGACAGGTGATTCACCCCTCCACTTT
CDR3aa: CASSLGTGDSPLHF

j_gene: TRBJ2-7
d_gene: -
v_gene: TRBV7-9
abundance: few
CDR3nt: TGTGCCAGCAGCCCCCCAGGGTTCCGGGAGCAGTACTTC
CDR3aa: CASSPPGFREQYF

j_gene: TRBJ2-7
d_gene: -
v_gene: TRBV5-1
abundance: -
CDR3nt: TGCGCCAGCAGACAGGAAGGACTCGGGACAACCTACGAGCAGTACTTC
CDR3aa: CASRQEGLGTTYEQYF

j_gene: TRBJ1-1
d_gene: TRBD1
v_gene: TRBV15
abundance: -
CDR3nt: TGTGCCACCAGCAGAGTAGGAGCAGGGGGTTACACTGAAGCTTTCTTT
CDR3aa: CATSRVGAGGYTEAFF

j_gene: TRBJ2-5
d_gene: -
v_gene: TRBV5-5
abundance: once
CDR3nt: TGTGCCAGCAGACCCAGGGGACGCACGGTAGAGACCCAGTACTTC
CDR3aa: CASRPRGRTVETQYF

j_gene: TRBJ1-5
d_gene: -
v_gene: TRBV11-2
abundance: -
CDR3nt: TGTGCCAGCAGCTTAGGAGGTAACAGGCGGCCCCAGCATTTT
CDR3aa: CASSLGGNRRPQHF

j_gene: TRBJ1-5
d_gene: -
v_gene: TRBV9
abundance: few
CDR3nt: TGTGCCAGCAGCGTAGACGGCAATCAGCCCCAGCATTTT
CDR3aa: CASSVDGNQPQHF